The clone carrying this T cell receptor (beta chain) showed up just once. Its specificity is unknown. This entry comes from a study of T cells in localized non-small cell lung cancer. Libraries were prepared by immunoSEQ multiplex PCR; TCRdb keeps only in-frame clonotypes and omits some of them. The table lists around 91,000 clones, roughly 90% of them singletons. Study-wide points: In uninvolved adjacent lung, T cell clonality reached its highest value, exceeding tumor. In adjacent lung, a median roughly 57 of the top 100 tumor clones were found.

Germline V gives CDR1 SGHTA, CDR2 FQGNSA. The ends were cut back, 5 bases at V and 11 bases at J, with 18 bases in the middle. The CDR3 has 13 amino acids. The chain has TRBV7-2 and TRBJ1-1, with unresolved D. Sequences were derived from peripheral blood, sampled before any cancer treatment. The source is a man aged 40 to 70 with stage I squamous cell lung carcinoma. The CDR3 nucleotides read TGTGCCAGCAGCCCCCGACGGGCAAATAACGCTTTCTTT. Amino acid sequence: CASSPRRANNAFF.